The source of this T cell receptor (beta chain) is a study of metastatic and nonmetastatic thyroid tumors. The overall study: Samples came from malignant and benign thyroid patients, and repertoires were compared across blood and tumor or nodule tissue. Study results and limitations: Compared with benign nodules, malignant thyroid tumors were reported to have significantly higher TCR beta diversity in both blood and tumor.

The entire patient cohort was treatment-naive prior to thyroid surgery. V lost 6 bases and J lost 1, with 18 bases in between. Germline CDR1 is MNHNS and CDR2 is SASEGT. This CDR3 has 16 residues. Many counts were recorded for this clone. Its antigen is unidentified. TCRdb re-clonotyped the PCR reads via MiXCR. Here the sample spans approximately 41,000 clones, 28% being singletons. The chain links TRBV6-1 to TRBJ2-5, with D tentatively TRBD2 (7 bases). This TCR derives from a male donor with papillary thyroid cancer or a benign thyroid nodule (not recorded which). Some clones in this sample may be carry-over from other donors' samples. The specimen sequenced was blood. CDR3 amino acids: CASSAPEGEGQETQYF. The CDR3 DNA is TGTGCCAGCAGCGCCCCTGAGGGGGAGGGCCAAGAGACCCAGTACTTC.